This T cell receptor beta chain was identified during a study of response to subunit inactivated influenza vaccine. Study observations and caveats: Each seasonal influenza vaccination, the authors suggested, recruits few new T cells.

This CDR3 region has 11 residues. Germline V lookup: CDR1 DFQATT, CDR2 SNEGSKA (reference sequence). Deletions cut 3 bases from V and 8 bases from J, with 10 bases between. About this clonotype: The target antigen is unknown.

Each CDR3 protein is one row after TCRdb ran MiXCR on the RT-PCR reads. This sample carries approximately 500,000 distinct CDR3 sequences, about an eighth of them seen once, and the ten largest clones take around 13%. Sequences were derived from PBMCs from blood, sampled roughly 45 days after vaccination. The sequence was collected from a man aged 50 or older who received an inactivated influenza vaccine. This chain links TRBV20-1 with TRBJ1-1; D unresolved. CDR3 sequence (DNA): TGCAGTGCTAGGGGCGTGGGGGAAGCTTTCTTT. Its translation: CSARGVGEAFF.